These T cell receptor beta chains were read from a single sample in a study of Graves' ophthalmopathy and Graves' hyperthyroidism. Each CDR3 protein gets one entry after TCRdb re-called the multiplex PCR reads with MiXCR. The sample lists approximately 640,000 distinct CDR3 sequences; about 41% were seen once. Sequencing was carried out using peripheral blood. The receptors derive from an adult man with Graves' ophthalmopathy. The CDR3 runs from the conserved cysteine through the conserved F or W. A D gene is named only where the DNA matches it firmly. The size entry is marked missing in some rows and otherwise reads once, few, many or a size class.

>TRBV4-1|.|few|TRBJ1-3
TGCGCCAGCAGCCTGCAGGGAAGTCCAGGAAACACCATATATTTT
CASSLQGSPGNTIYF
>TRBV20-1|.|few|TRBJ2-3
TGCAGTGCTAGAGATCAGGTCGGACGCACCACAGATACGCAGTATTTT
CSARDQVGRTTDTQYF
>TRBV19|.|many|TRBJ1-1
TGTGCCAGTAGTATAGACGCAGGGCGTGCTGAAGCTTTCTTT
CASSIDAGRAEAFF
>TRBV7-8|.|.|TRBJ2-7
TGTGCCAGCAGCCAAATCTTAGCCGGAGGGAGGACCTACGAGCAGTACTTC
CASSQILAGGRTYEQYF
>TRBV7-9|TRBD1|many|TRBJ1-2
TGTGCCAGCAGCTCAAGACGGACAGGGGGCAAAGATGGCTACACCTTC
CASSSRRTGGKDGYTF
>TRBV7-2|.|.|TRBJ2-5
TGTGCCAGCAGCTACTCCCTCCGAGGGGGGGGAGAGACCCAGTACTTC
CASSYSLRGGGETQYF
>TRBV29-1|.|many|TRBJ1-1
TGCAGCGTTGCGGGGAGTACGACTGAAGCTTTCTTT
CSVAGSTTEAFF
>TRBV2|.|.|TRBJ2-7
TGTGCCAGCATGGGGGGACGAGCCTACGAGCAGTACTTC
CASMGGRAYEQYF
>TRBV6-6|.|many|TRBJ1-4
TGTGCCAGCAGTTCATGGGACAATCTGTTTTTT
CASSSWDNLFF
>TRBV2|.|.|TRBJ2-5
TGTGCCAGCAGCGGGGGGCCGGGGCAAGAGACCCAGTACTTC
CASSGGPGQETQYF
>TRBV10-3|TRBD1|many|TRBJ2-2
TGTGCCATCAGCGGTCCGACAGGGTTGGGCACCGGGGAGCTGTTTTTT
CAISGPTGLGTGELFF
>TRBV5-1|TRBD1|.|TRBJ2-7
TGCGCCAGCAGTCCTCGGGGCAGGGGGCGGCACGAGCAGTACTTC
CASSPRGRGRHEQYF
>TRBV12-3/TRBV12-4|.|many|TRBJ1-1
TGTGCCAGCAGCCCAAGCCAGACGAACACTGAAGCTTTCTTT
CASSPSQTNTEAFF
>TRBV9|.|.|TRBJ2-7
TGTGCCAGCAGCCCGAGACAGTACTTC
CASSPRQYF
>TRBV20-1|.|.|TRBJ1-2
TGCAGTGCTAGAGAACCGGGACACACTCTCCTGGGATATGGCTACACCTTC
CSAREPGHTLLGYGYTF
>TRBV12-3/TRBV12-4|.|few|TRBJ1-1
TGTGCCAGCAGTTTAAGCGCGAGGTCTTCAGCTTTCTTT
CASSLSARSSAFF
>TRBV7-9|TRBD2|few|TRBJ2-7
TGTGCCAGCAGCCACAAAACCTTCGGGCTAGCGGCCTACGAGCAGTACTTC
CASSHKTFGLAAYEQYF
>TRBV20-1|TRBD2|many|TRBJ2-2
TGCAGTGCTAGGGCGGGAGTTAACACCGGGGAGCTGTTTTTT
CSARAGVNTGELFF
>TRBV20-1|TRBD1|.|TRBJ1-6
TGCAGTGCCGCACCCACAGGGGCCTATAATTCACCCCTCCACTTT
CSAAPTGAYNSPLHF
>TRBV10-3|.|many|TRBJ1-1
TGTGCCATCAGAGCAGGGATTGAAGCTTTCTTT
CAIRAGIEAFF
>TRBV15|.|.|TRBJ2-3
TGTGCCACCAGCAGAGTGAGACAGCTCACAGATACGCAGTATTTT
CATSRVRQLTDTQYF
>TRBV9|.|few|TRBJ2-7
TGTGCCAGCAGCGTAGGATTCAGGGAAGCCTACGAGCAGTACTTC
CASSVGFREAYEQYF
>TRBV20-1|.|many|TRBJ1-2
TGCAGTGCGACGGAGGGAAGCTATGGCTACACCTTC
CSATEGSYGYTF
>TRBV29-1|TRBD1|many|TRBJ2-6
TGCAGCGTTGAATTGCGGGACAGGGATAGCTCTGGGGCCAACGTCCTGACTTTC
CSVELRDRDSSGANVLTF
>TRBV7-8|.|many|TRBJ2-5
TGTGCCAGCAGTAATAACGGCCAGTTGGAGACCCAGTACTTC
CASSNNGQLETQYF
>TRBV10-3|TRBD1|.|TRBJ1-2
TGTGCCAGCAGTCTGGGACAGGGGAAGGGCTATGGCTACACCTTC
CASSLGQGKGYGYTF
>TRBV20-1|TRBD2|once|TRBJ2-5
TGCAGTGCTGTGCGGGGGGCCAAGGGAGTTGTCTTTAAAGAGACCCAGTACTTC
CSAVRGAKGVVFKETQYF
>TRBV10-3|TRBD1|.|TRBJ2-2
TGTGCCATCAGATTGGGGACAGGGGAGACCGGGGAGCTGTCTTGG
CAIRLGTGETGELSW
>TRBV5-1|TRBD1|many|TRBJ1-1
TGTGCCAGCAGTTCAGGACAGGGGAACACTGAAGCTTTCTTT
CASSSGQGNTEAFF
>TRBV10-3|TRBD2|many|TRBJ2-2
TGTGCCATCAGACTAGCGGGGGGCGACACCGGGGAGCTGTTTTTT
CAIRLAGGDTGELFF
>TRBV10-3|TRBD1|.|TRBJ1-2
TGTGCCATCAGTCTTGGACAGGGGACTAACTATGGCTACACCTTC
CAISLGQGTNYGYTF
>TRBV7-9|.|.|TRBJ1-2
TGTGCCAGCAGCTCGGCCAGGGGAGCTAACTATGGCTACACCTTC
CASSSARGANYGYTF
>TRBV7-9|.|many|TRBJ2-5
TGTGCCAGCAGCTTAGGGCTGACAGCCCGAAAGGAGACCCAGTACTTC
CASSLGLTARKETQYF
>TRBV2|.|.|TRBJ2-2
TGTGCCAGCAGCCGTGGGGGGTGGACCGGGGAGCTGTTTTTT
CASSRGGWTGELFF
>TRBV2|.|many|TRBJ1-5
TGTGCCAGCAGTTCCCACCCTTCAGAGTCCCAGCATTTT
CASSSHPSESQHF
>TRBV9|.|.|TRBJ1-4
TGTGCCAGCAGCCAAGACGACCGGGACATTGAAGAAAAACTGTTTTTT
CASSQDDRDIEEKLFF
>TRBV2|.|.|TRBJ1-5
TGTGCCAGCAGTGCCTACGAAGATCAGCCCCAGCATTTT
CASSAYEDQPQHF
>TRBV12-5|TRBD1|few|TRBJ2-5
TGTGCTAGTGCCAAAACCCCGGGACAGGCCCAAGAGACCCAGTACTTC
CASAKTPGQAQETQYF
>TRBV19|.|many|TRBJ1-5
TGTGCCAGTTCCGACCGGGACAGCAATCAGCCCCAGCATTTT
CASSDRDSNQPQHF
>TRBV10-3|TRBD1|.|TRBJ1-6
TGTGCCATCAGTGAGGTGACAGGGGGCGGGAGTTCACCCCTCCACTTT
CAISEVTGGGSSPLHF
>TRBV19|.|.|TRBJ1-3
TGTGCCAGTAGTCGATCAGTACAGGGAACTGGAAACACCATATATTTT
CASSRSVQGTGNTIYF
>TRBV20-1|.|.|TRBJ1-2
TGCAGTGCTCTGGGGGGTGATTTTAACTATGGCTACACCTTC
CSALGGDFNYGYTF